This T cell receptor beta chain was documented in a study of shared clonotypes between healthy human individuals (dated by TCRdb to the early 2020s). General notes on the study: A few men and a couple of women, aged 18 to 49 years, made up the cohort. The study deeply sequenced blood TCR repertoires of 5 or 6 healthy adults to estimate repertoire size and the extent of clonotype sharing between individuals. Between about 0.94 and 8.9 billion PBMCs per donor were obtained by leukapheresis. To increase sequencing depth and limit assay-specific biases, different laboratories used diverse techniques to prepare libraries and sequence TCR repertoires. Per donor, three plates each were used for CD4 naive and CD4 memory, two for CD8 naive, and one for CD8 memory. Study-wide conclusions, independent of this receptor: Incomplete sequencing was indicated by rarefaction of sorted-subset datasets, despite the large sequencing depth. Across several donors, around 5% of naive CD4, approximately 3.6% of naive CD8, around 2.1% of memory CD4, and about 0.4% of memory CD8 clonotypes were shared. Estimated clonotype richness was generally larger for naive than for memory subsets. Only blood was sampled, and tissue TCR repertoires likely differ from those in blood. Compared with non-shared clonotypes, clonotypes shared by all four sorted-subset donors had higher generation probabilities. The small number of donors limited the genetic and exposure-history diversity represented. Pairwise subsampling indicated that sequencing depth was expected to affect the degree of clonotype sharing among donors.

As concerns this clone: The target of this receptor is not known. No much larger clonotype is one base removed from it; base qualities were not supplied.

Using the deep immunoSEQ assay, TCR CDR3 regions were amplified from genomic DNA by multiplex PCR. Extracted genomic DNA from each cell subset was distributed evenly across all wells of several immunoSEQ 96-well plates, and each plate was treated as a replicate. For sorted subsets, approximately 210 ng of genomic DNA, equivalent to some 33,000 T cell genomes, went into each replicate PCR. Purified libraries were quantified with a Qubit 3.0 fluorometer, sized on a Bioanalyzer 2100, and re-quantified with the KAPA Library Quantification kit. Every immunoSEQ 96-well plate was sequenced on a separate single-read 150-cycle Illumina NextSeq 550 flow cell. The published analysis was carried out like this. Because the immunoSEQ output included only junctional sequences and no quality scores, the filtering could not be the same as the filtering used for full-length reads. Sequences were annotated with PyIR, a Python wrapper for IgBLAST v1.9, and V/J genes and CDR3 were assigned using IMGT germline references. Any read was removed if the V/J assignment was weak (E-value above 1e-6), the CDR3 was missing, or the read contained stop codons, out-of-frame junctions, or ambiguous translated residues. V3J clonotypes were defined by identical inferred V gene, J gene, and CDR3 amino acid sequence. Percentage overlap between repertoires was calculated by dividing the number of shared unique clonotypes by the size of the smaller repertoire. RTK rarefaction, the Chao1 estimator, and Recon v2.1 estimates of unobserved clonotypes were used to assess repertoire richness. Generation probabilities were computed with OLGA for all TCRbeta clonotypes obtained by the gDNA method from a few donors. TCRdb carries this immuneACCESS record with in-frame sequences only. Its versions omit some clonotypes, under half of them owing to an unresolved V gene in the studies checked, with the rest unexplained. V and J calls and clone size are copied from that table; D and trimming were computed from the DNA. The sample contains approximately 980,000 clones, about three quarters of them found a single time. The ten largest clonotypes hold approximately 1.5% of the sample.

V loses 5 bases, J loses 4 bases, and the germline ends lie 9 bases apart. From the cysteine up to the phenylalanine, the CDR3 has a length of 13 residues. Only the CDR3 part of the read is kept: 39 bases, read in frame from the first base. Reading the germline V gene gives CDR1 MDHEN and CDR2 SYDVKM. Donors were healthy HIV-negative adults with no recently reported acute infections or vaccinations. Only Caucasian adults living in Nashville, Tennessee, USA were represented among the donors. CD4+ T cells were enriched by magnetic negative selection, after which naive cells were positively selected on CD45RA and the negative fraction was taken as the memory subset. Blood was collected by leukapheresis, and PBMCs were isolated by Ficoll-Histopaque density gradient centrifugation and then cryopreserved in liquid nitrogen vapor phase. Purity and quantity of every magnetically sorted T cell population were checked by analytical flow cytometry. From each sorted fraction, genomic DNA was isolated and quantified by UV absorbance on a Nanodrop 2000c.

Sequencing was done on a sample of memory CD4+ T cells sorted from blood. Per the publication, the cell subset or site label means: CD45RA-negative fraction. The V and J genes are TRBV28 and TRBJ1-5; the D segment cannot be called with confidence. The TCR comes from a man between 18 and 35 years old in good health. The CDR3: CASSRDGNQPQHF. The nucleotides are TGTGCCAGCAGTCGAGACGGGAATCAGCCCCAGCATTTT.